The 5 T cell receptor beta chains below all came from one sample that was sequenced in a study of response to subunit inactivated influenza vaccine. TCRdb fed the RT-PCR reads into MiXCR, producing one record per CDR3 protein. The sample has 700,000 to 900,000 distinct CDR3 sequences, approximately 22% seen once. The sample consisted of PBMCs from blood, taken about 5 days after vaccination. All receptors derive from a man in his forties or fifties who received an inactivated influenza vaccine.

CDR3 DNA: TGTGCCACCAGCAGAGGTCTAGCGGGACGACCAGATACGCAGTATTTT. This sequence encodes CATSRGLAGRPDTQYF. The V gene is TRBV15, the J gene TRBJ2-3, with 9 nucleotides matching TRBD2. Per the germline V gene, CDR1 is LNHNV and CDR2 is YYDKDF (reference sequence). The CDR3 is made up of 16 amino acids. The V gene end was trimmed by 1 base and the J gene end by 4 bases; junction bases not matched to a gene: 6.

This chain connects TRBV29-1 to TRBJ2-5; TRBD1 is a possible D gene (5 bases). The CDR3 extends over 14 amino acids. The germline V and J ends were trimmed by 3 bases and 1 base, with 12 bases remaining between them. Germline V gene sequence: CDR1 SQVTM, CDR2 ANQGSEA. CDR3 bases: TGCAGCGTTGAGATCGTGGGGCCCCAAGAGACCCAGTACTTC. As protein: CSVEIVGPQETQYF.

This clonotype was observed at least ten times. The chain combines TRBV5-5 with TRBJ2-5; D is perhaps TRBD1 (5 bases). Trimming removed 0 bases from V and 5 bases from J, with 8 bases in between. The germline gives CDR1 SGHKS, CDR2 YYEKEE (reference sequence). CDR3 size: 13 residues. This CDR3 reads CASSLGQLETQYF. The DNA of the CDR3 is TGTGCCAGCAGCTTGGGACAGTTGGAGACCCAGTACTTC.

This clonotype was seen a few times. The chain couples TRBV6-5 to TRBJ2-1, with 7 bases that match TRBD2. The CDR3 has 15 residues. In germline, CDR1 is MNHEY, CDR2 SVGAGI. The V segment lost 2 bases and the J segment 8 bases; nucleotides outside the gene matches: 9. The CDR3 reads CASSYRAGVVDEQFF. CDR3 coding DNA: TGTGCCAGCAGTTACCGGGCGGGAGTTGTTGATGAGCAGTTCTTC.

With respect to this clonotype: One end of the junction is discordant with germline, which a read error may explain. The chain is built from TRBV6-1 and TRBJ2-1; TRBD2 agrees at 11 bases. This CDR3 has 17 residues. Germline V gene lookup returns CDR1 MNHNS and CDR2 SASEGT. The CDR3 is CASREASGRSSYNEQFF. For the CDR3, the DNA is TGTGCCAGCAGAGAAGCTAGCGGGAGGAGCTCCTACAATGAGCAGTTCTTC.